The 20 T cell receptor beta chains presented below share a single source sample, sequenced in a study of T-cell memory formation after mild COVID-19. TCRdb reanalysed the 5' RACE reads using MiXCR and keeps one entry per CDR3 protein. The profile shows some 440,000 distinct CDR3 sequences, about 23% of them singletons. The specimen sequenced was PBMCs or a T cell subset sorted from them (not recorded which). The receptor set was obtained from an adult woman who had mild COVID-19 (a few samples of this study predate the infection). Cell type and time point are not known.

This clonotype was detected ten times or more. The chain links TRBV12-3 or TRBV12-4 to TRBJ2-2; D unclear. V shed 3 bases and J shed 6 bases, with 2 bases lying between them. This CDR3 spans 11 amino acids. The CDR3 DNA reads as TGTGCCAGCAGTTTCCCCGGGGAGCTGTTTTTT. Amino acids: CASSFPGELFF.

This sequence joins TRBV2 and TRBJ2-3; tentatively, D is TRBD2 (6 bases). Germline-derived CDR1 and CDR2 are SNHLY and FYNNEI. The CDR3 loop spans 14 amino acids. Deletions cut 6 bases from V and 1 base from J, with 11 bases between. CDR3 coding DNA: TGTGCCAGCAGGGGGACTGCCCGCACAGATACGCAGTATTTT. Translating gives CASRGTARTDTQYF. The full variable domain, its missing parts supplied by reference TRBV2 and TRBJ2-3, is EPEVTQTPSHQVTQMGQEVILRCVPISNHLYFYWYRQILGQKVEFLVSFYNNEISEKSEIFDDQFSVERPDGSNFTLKIRSTKLEDSAMYFCASRGTARTDTQYFGPGTRLTVL.

V usage is TRBV7-9 and J usage is TRBJ1-1, with unresolved D. The CDR3 length is 10 residues. Germline V CDR1 and CDR2: SEHNR, FQNEAQ (reference sequence). Trimming took 10 bases from V and 7 from J, leaving 10 bases between them. The DNA of the CDR3 is TGTGCCACCGGCTGGGGTGAAGCTTTCTTT. Protein: CATGWGEAFF.

In its sample, this clonotype was seen once. This chain joins TRBV4-1 and TRBJ1-5; no clear D gene. Germline CDR1 reads MGHRA; CDR2 reads YSYEKL. V gave up 0 bases and J gave up 4 bases, with 13 bases separating them. This CDR3 spans 16 amino acids. The CDR3 DNA reads TGCGCCAGCAGCCAAGAGATTACCCGCGTAAATCAGCCCCAGCATTTT. Its translation is CASSQEITRVNQPQHF.

This chain links TRBV4-1 with TRBJ1-4; tentative D call: TRBD1 (5 bases). The CDR3 has 16 residues. The germline V gene has CDR1 MGHRA and CDR2 YSYEKL. V lost 3 bases to trimming and J lost 5 bases, with 16 bases between them. Here the CDR3 reads CASSHLRAGINEKLFF. The CDR3 DNA sequence: TGCGCCAGCAGCCACCTCAGGGCAGGGATCAATGAAAAACTGTTTTTT.

The chain links TRBV5-1 to TRBJ2-3; 12 bases align to TRBD2. Trimming at V came to 1 base and at J to 1 base, leaving 10 bases not matched to a gene. Per the germline V gene, CDR1 is SGHRS and CDR2 is YFSETQ. The CDR3 totals 19 residues. CDR3 sequence: CASSLKLAGGAGRTDTQYF. The CDR3 coding sequence is TGCGCCAGCAGCTTGAAACTAGCGGGGGGAGCGGGCCGCACAGATACGCAGTATTTT.

The chain employs TRBV12-3 or TRBV12-4 and TRBJ2-3; D perhaps matches TRBD2 (7 bases). Trimming shortened V by 7 bases and J by 7 bases, and 24 bases separated the two germline ends. This CDR3 comprises 16 residues. For the CDR3, the DNA is TGTGCCAGCACCCCTCTATGGGAGGGGGGGGTGTATACGCAGTATTTT. Protein product: CASTPLWEGGVYTQYF.

This clonotype was picked up a small number of times. This chain's CDR3 is CASSSLPLESSYNEQFF. The CDR3 bases are TGTGCCAGCAGCTCTCTCCCCCTCGAAAGCTCCTACAATGAGCAGTTCTTC. The genes are TRBV7-8 and TRBJ2-1; no firm D call. Trimming removed 4 bases at V and 0 bases at J, with 16 bases between. Germline lookup yields CDR1 SGHVS and CDR2 FQNEAQ. The CDR3 has 17 amino acids.

The CDR3 region has the DNA TGTGCCAGCAGCCAAGCAGGGTCTGGTGAAAAACTGTTTTTT. Translated: CASSQAGSGEKLFF. The rearrangement uses TRBV3-1 and TRBJ1-4, with D perhaps matching TRBD1 (5 bases). V lost 1 base and J lost 7, with 10 bases in between. The CDR3 covers 14 residues. Germline-derived CDR1 and CDR2 are LGHDT and YNNKEL (reference sequence). The variable domain in full, completed from reference TRBV3-1 and TRBJ1-4, reads DTAVSQTPKYLVTQMGNDKSIKCEQNLGHDTMYWYKQDSKKFLKIMFSYNNKELIINETVPNRFSPKSPDKAHLNLHINSLELGDSAVYFCASSQAGSGEKLFFGSGTQLSVL.

The chain employs TRBV2 and TRBJ2-5; no reliable D call. The CDR3 covers 12 residues. Germline lookup yields CDR1 SNHLY and CDR2 FYNNEI. Trimming removed 1 base from V and 9 bases from J, with 9 bases in between. CDR3 coding DNA: TGTGCCAGCAGTGAAGGTGGAACCTCCCAGTACTTC. Protein product: CASSEGGTSQYF.

This clonotype occurred a few times. The J gene is TRBJ2-7, the V gene TRBV19; 13 bases align to TRBD2. J gave up 4 bases and V 10 bases, and 4 bases lay outside the gene matches. The CDR3 loop spans 13 amino acids. Germline V gives CDR1 LNHDA, CDR2 SQIVND (reference sequence). The CDR3 loop is CATSGLAGYEQYF. The CDR3 DNA follows: TGTGCCACATCGGGACTAGCGGGGTACGAGCAGTACTTC.

The chain has TRBV25-1 and TRBJ2-1, with 7 bases matching TRBD2. V lost 1 base, J lost 0 bases, and 3 bases stayed unmatched. The CDR3 runs to 16 residues. The germline gives CDR1 MGHDK, CDR2 SYGVNS. The CDR3 loop reads CASSEFGGGSYNEQFF. The CDR3 coding sequence is TGTGCCAGCAGTGAATTTGGGGGGGGCTCCTACAATGAGCAGTTCTTC.

This clonotype was detected only a few times. This chain links TRBV7-9 with TRBJ2-2, with 8 nucleotides matching TRBD2. The CDR3 sequence is 14 residues long. Germline CDR1 SEHNR, CDR2 FQNEAQ (reference sequence). Trimming at V came to 7 bases and at J to 3 bases, leaving 4 bases not matched to a gene. The CDR3 spells CASISGSYTGELFF. The CDR3 DNA follows: TGTGCCAGCATCAGCGGGAGTTACACCGGGGAGCTGTTTTTT.

V is TRBV19 and J is TRBJ2-7; D assignment may be TRBD1 or TRBD2 (5 bases each). CDR1 LNHDA and CDR2 SQIVND come from the germline V gene (reference sequence). Trimming removed 0 bases at V and 5 bases at J, with 14 bases between. The CDR3 sequence is 15 residues long. The CDR3 sequence is CASSIDRGPSNEQYF. CDR3 nucleotides: TGTGCCAGTAGTATAGATCGGGGACCAAGCAACGAGCAGTACTTC.

This clonotype appeared a few times. The rearrangement links TRBV5-1 to TRBJ2-1; D possibly corresponds to TRBD2 (5 bases). V lost 5 bases and J lost 5, with 14 bases in between. Germline V gene data show CDR1 as SGHRS and CDR2 as YFSETQ. CDR3 length: 14 amino acids. CDR3 in DNA: TGCGCCAGCAGTGTCCACGGGGAACACAATGAGCAGTTCTTC. It translates to CASSVHGEHNEQFF.

This clonotype has just a few counts. The junction differs from germline at one of its ends, possibly a read error. As DNA, the CDR3 is TGTGCCAGCAGCCAACTAGGTGCTGGAACCTACTTC. Protein product: CASSQLGAGTYF. This sequence joins TRBV14 and TRBJ2-1; D ambiguous. This CDR3 has 12 residues. Germline assignment: CDR1 SGHDN and CDR2 FVKESK. The entire variable domain, with the rest obtained from reference TRBV14 and TRBJ2-1, is as follows: EAGVTQFPSHSVIEKGQTVTLRCDPISGHDNLYWYRRVMGKEIKFLLHFVKESKQDESGMPNNRFLAERTGGTYSTLKVQPAELEDSGVYFCASSQLGAGTYFGPGTRLTVL.

This clonotype turned up a few times. The genes are TRBV6-5 and TRBJ2-2; D is possibly TRBD2 (5 bases). V was cut by 2 bases and J by 3 bases, with 10 bases left in between. Germline V gives CDR1 MNHEY, CDR2 SVGAGI. The CDR3 spans 15 residues. The CDR3 bases are TGTGCCAGCAGTTACGGAGGACGGTACACCGGGGAGCTGTTTTTT. Its protein is CASSYGGRYTGELFF.

This clonotype was counted between two and nine times. The chain joins TRBV3-1 to TRBJ1-1, with D tentatively TRBD1 (5 bases). The ends were cut back, 6 bases at V and 4 bases at J, with 18 bases in the middle. The CDR3 length is 15 residues. In germline, CDR1 is LGHDT, CDR2 YNNKEL (reference sequence). DNA for the CDR3: TGTGCCAGCAGGCCTGGCGGGGGGGGTAGCACTGAAGCTTTCTTT. Protein: CASRPGGGGSTEAFF.

There are a few counts of this clonotype. This chain joins TRBV7-9 and TRBJ2-1; no clear D gene. V lost 7 bases to trimming and J lost 10 bases, with 14 bases between them. Per the germline V gene, CDR1 is SEHNR and CDR2 is FQNEAQ (reference sequence). This CDR3 has 12 residues. In DNA, the CDR3 is TGTGCCAGCACCACTATGCTGTACGAGCAGTTCTTC. The encoded protein is CASTTMLYEQFF. The full variable domain, completed using reference TRBV7-9 and TRBJ2-1, is DTGVSQNPRHKITKRGQNVTFRCDPISEHNRLYWYRQTLGQGPEFLTYFQNEAQLEKSRLLSDRFSAERPKGSFSTLEIQRTEQGDSAMYLCASTTMLYEQFFGPGTRLTVL.

V gene TRBV6-2 or TRBV6-3 combines with J gene TRBJ2-3; 9 bases map to TRBD2. V shed 2 bases, J shed 9 bases, and the junction held 6 bases outside the gene matches. The CDR3 has 14 residues. Germline V gene data show CDR1 as MNHEY and CDR2 as SVGEGT. The CDR3 nucleotides read TGTGCCAGCAGTTACAGTGTTAGCGGGAGAACGCAGTATTTT. Its translation is CASSYSVSGRTQYF.